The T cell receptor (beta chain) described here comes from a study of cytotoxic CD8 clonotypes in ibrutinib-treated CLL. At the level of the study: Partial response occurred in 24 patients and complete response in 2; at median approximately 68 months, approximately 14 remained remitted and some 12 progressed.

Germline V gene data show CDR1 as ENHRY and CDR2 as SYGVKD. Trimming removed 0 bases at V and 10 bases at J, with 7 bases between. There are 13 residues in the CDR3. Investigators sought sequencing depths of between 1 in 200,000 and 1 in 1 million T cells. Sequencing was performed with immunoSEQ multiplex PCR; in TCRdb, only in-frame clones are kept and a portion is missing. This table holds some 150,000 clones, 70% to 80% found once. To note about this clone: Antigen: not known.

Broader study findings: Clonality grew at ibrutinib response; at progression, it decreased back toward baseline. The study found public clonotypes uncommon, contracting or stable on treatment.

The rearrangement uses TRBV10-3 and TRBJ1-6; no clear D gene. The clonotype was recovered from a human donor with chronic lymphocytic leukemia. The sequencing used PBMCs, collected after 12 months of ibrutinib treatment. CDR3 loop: CAISESGESPLHF. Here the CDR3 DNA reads TGTGCCATCAGTGAGTCGGGTGAGTCACCCCTCCACTTT.